Below, 21 T cell receptor beta chains from the same sample are listed, as sequenced in a study of OX40 agonist ivuxolimab in advanced cancers. The receptor library was made with the immunoSEQ multiplex PCR assay. Sourced from immuneACCESS, this table was stored by TCRdb with only in-frame sequences that have V and J called. A share of the clones is absent; for the studies checked, an unresolved V gene accounts for under half, and the remainder has no known explanation. The sample table shows around 74,000 clones, and 85% are seen once. Clones ranked in the top ten supply 0.5% to 0.85% of the sample. Source: CD4+ or CD8+ T cells sorted from blood, taken in a trial of the OX40 agonist ivuxolimab. The receptors were sampled from an adult with an advanced solid tumor such as melanoma, head and neck, liver or kidney cancer.

The chain carries TRBV7-2 and TRBJ2-2, with 10 bases lining up with TRBD1. Germline V gene sequence: CDR1 SGHTA, CDR2 FQGNSA. The CDR3 loop spans 16 amino acids. J lost 6 bases, V lost 5 bases, and 9 bases had no gene match. The CDR3 is CASSHGQGGLSGELFF. CDR3 in DNA: TGTGCCAGCAGCCACGGACAGGGGGGTCTCTCCGGGGAGCTGTTTTTT.

The V and J genes are TRBV2 and TRBJ1-3; no definite D call. This CDR3 has 15 residues. V was cut by 5 bases and J by 0 bases, with 11 bases left in between. Germline-derived CDR1 and CDR2 are SNHLY and FYNNEI. The CDR3 region has the DNA TGTGCCAGCAGTACGACTGGCCTCTCTGGAAACACCATATATTTT. Translating gives CASSTTGLSGNTIYF.

The chain recombines TRBV7-2 with TRBJ2-4, with 7 bases aligning to TRBD1. With 3 bases clipped from V and 2 bases from J, the junction kept 4 bases outside the gene matches. Germline V CDR1 and CDR2: SGHTA, FQGNSA. CDR3 size: 15 residues. This CDR3 reads CASSFTGVPKNIQYF. CDR3 DNA sequence: TGTGCCAGCAGCTTTACAGGGGTTCCCAAAAACATTCAGTACTTC.

The J gene is TRBJ2-1, the V gene TRBV28, with D tentatively TRBD1 (5 bases). The CDR3 totals 13 residues. V dropped 4 bases and J dropped 5 bases, with 9 bases sitting between them. The germline CDR1 and CDR2 sequences are MDHEN and SYDVKM. The CDR3 protein is CASSSVQDNEQFF. CDR3 nucleotides: TGTGCCAGCAGTTCCGTACAGGACAATGAGCAGTTCTTC.

This chain joins TRBV7-3 and TRBJ2-2; a possible D gene is TRBD1 (5 bases). V lost 3 bases and J 0 bases, leaving 11 bases between the germline ends. Germline CDR1 reads SGHTA; CDR2 reads FQGTGA. This CDR3 contains 16 residues. CDR3 protein: CASSFLGQSNTGELFF. CDR3 nucleotide sequence: TGTGCCAGCAGCTTCCTGGGGCAATCGAACACCGGGGAGCTGTTTTTT.

The rearrangement joins TRBV5-1 to TRBJ1-5; 7 positions agree with TRBD1. The CDR3 consists of 15 residues. Germline trimming cut 4 bases from V and 6 bases from J; bases unmatched to any gene: 10. Per germline, CDR1 SGHRS and CDR2 YFSETQ. This CDR3 reads CASSIQGEVGQPQHF. The CDR3 DNA sequence: TGCGCCAGCAGCATCCAGGGGGAGGTGGGTCAGCCCCAGCATTTT.

The chain is built from TRBV5-4 and TRBJ1-4, with 10 positions matching TRBD1. The V gene's germline CDR1 is SGHNT and CDR2 YYREEE (reference sequence). The trim removed 3 bases at V and 7 bases at J, leaving 3 bases unmatched. The CDR3 extends over 14 amino acids. DNA for the CDR3: TGTGCCAGCAGCTCGGGACAGGGGTTTGAAAAACTGTTTTTT. Translation: CASSSGQGFEKLFF.

The CDR3 reads CASSPGRADGYTF. CDR3 nucleotides: TGTGCCAGCTCACCAGGGAGGGCGGATGGCTACACCTTC. The chain combines TRBV18 with TRBJ1-2; D gene unclear. V was trimmed by 2 bases and J by 6 bases, leaving 10 bases between them. The germline CDR1 and CDR2 sequences are KGHSH and LQKENI. CDR3 size: 13 residues.

The V gene is TRBV7-8, the J gene TRBJ1-5, with 11 bases identical to TRBD1. The germline V gene encodes CDR1 SGHVS and CDR2 FQNEAQ. The CDR3 contains 19 residues. V was clipped by 1 base and J by 0 bases; unmatched bases: 8. In DNA, the CDR3 is TGTGCCAGCAGCTTAGAGAGGACAGGGGGCCTCAATAGCAATCAGCCCCAGCATTTT. Residues: CASSLERTGGLNSNQPQHF.

The chain uses TRBV13 and TRBJ2-5; 8 nucleotides align to TRBD2. The V and J ends lost 0 bases and 4 bases, in that order; junction bases with no gene match: 4. In germline, CDR1 is PRHDT, CDR2 FYEKMQ (reference sequence). The CDR3 spans 15 residues. CDR3 DNA sequence: TGTGCCAGCAGCTTAGGCCTAGGACTAGCAGAGACCCAGTACTTC. This encodes CASSLGLGLAETQYF.

The genes are TRBV19 and TRBJ1-2; D not certain. The germline V and J ends were trimmed by 9 bases and 8 bases, with 22 bases remaining between them. The germline CDR1 and CDR2 sequences are LNHDA and SQIVND (reference sequence). The CDR3 totals 14 residues. CDR3 nucleotides: TGTGCCAGCCTACCGGACCGGGGTAGTGGAGGCTACACCTTC. Its protein product is CASLPDRGSGGYTF.

The J gene is TRBJ1-5, the V gene TRBV7-2; D call uncertain. The germline V and J ends were trimmed by 4 bases and 4 bases, with 14 bases remaining between them. CDR3 size: 15 residues. Germline CDR1 SGHTA, CDR2 FQGNSA. The CDR3 sequence is CASSSAGPQNQPQHF. CDR3 DNA sequence: TGTGCCAGCAGCTCGGCCGGGCCCCAAAATCAGCCCCAGCATTTT.

The V gene is TRBV19, the J gene TRBJ1-2; D may be TRBD1 (5 bases). CDR3 size: 15 residues. Looked up from germline, CDR1 is LNHDA and CDR2 is SQIVND (reference sequence). The V gene lost 5 bases and the J gene lost 6 bases, with 19 bases spanning the gap. The CDR3 here is CASSYSTATRDGYTF. In DNA, the CDR3 is TGTGCCAGTAGTTACTCGACCGCGACCAGGGATGGCTACACCTTC.

This chain joins TRBV29-1 and TRBJ1-2, with D perhaps TRBD1 (6 bases). Germline values: CDR1 SQVTM, CDR2 ANQGSEA. This CDR3 is built from 13 residues. Trimming left V 7 bases short and J 6 bases short, with 18 bases between. The CDR3 reads CSALEQGSDGYTF. The CDR3 coding sequence is TGCAGCGCCCTAGAACAGGGTTCGGATGGCTACACCTTC.

This clone showed up just once. V gene TRBV19 combines with J gene TRBJ2-7; D possibly uses TRBD1 or TRBD2 (6 bases each). Germline V gene lookup returns CDR1 LNHDA and CDR2 SQIVND (reference sequence). Trimming cost V 5 bases and J 6 bases, with 17 bases left between them. The CDR3 extends over 14 amino acids. CDR3 coding DNA: TGTGCCAGTAGTCGAGGGGGGACTCTTTTCGAGCAGTACTTC. Translating gives CASSRGGTLFEQYF.

This chain uses TRBV7-3 with TRBJ2-5, with D possibly matching TRBD2 (5 bases). CDR1 is SGHTA and CDR2 is FQGTGA in the germline V gene. V was clipped by 1 base and J by 2 bases, with 8 bases between them. This CDR3 has 14 residues. The CDR3 spells CASSLRRTQETQYF. Here the CDR3 DNA reads TGTGCCAGCAGCTTAAGGAGGACTCAAGAGACCCAGTACTTC.

This chain uses TRBV11-2 with TRBJ1-5; no clear D. The V end lost 4 bases, the J end lost 6 bases, and 13 bases lay between the germline ends. Looked up from germline, CDR1 is SGHAT and CDR2 is FQNNGV. This CDR3 comprises 14 residues. The CDR3 DNA sequence: TGTGCCAGCAGCTCGGTCGGGGTTGGTCAGCCCCAGCATTTT. Translating gives CASSSVGVGQPQHF.

The J gene is TRBJ2-7, the V gene TRBV6-5; D is possibly TRBD1 (5 bases). V was shortened by 2 bases and J by 0 bases, with 11 bases between the two germline ends. The length of the CDR3 is 15 residues. Germline assignment: CDR1 MNHEY and CDR2 SVGAGI. In nucleotides, the CDR3 is TGTGCCAGCAGTTACGGCAGGGCAAGCTCCTACGAGCAGTACTTC. The encoded protein is CASSYGRASSYEQYF.

V gene TRBV6-6 combines with J gene TRBJ1-6; D possibly corresponds to TRBD1 (6 bases). The CDR3 has 16 amino acids. Trimming left V 0 bases short and J 7 bases short, with 13 bases between. CDR1 is MNHNY, CDR2 SVGAGI, per germline (reference sequence). Written as DNA, the CDR3 is TGTGCCAGCAGTTACTCGACAGGTACCGACAATTCACCCCTCCACTTT. It encodes CASSYSTGTDNSPLHF.

The chain is built from TRBV5-4 and TRBJ1-2; unclear D gene. Trimming stripped 4 bases from V and 6 bases from J, with 16 bases between. Germline assignment: CDR1 SGHNT and CDR2 YYREEE (reference sequence). The CDR3 length is 14 residues. The CDR3 is CASSQDPVFNGYTF. The CDR3 DNA is TGTGCCAGCAGCCAAGATCCGGTCTTTAATGGCTACACCTTC.

The chain couples TRBV7-9 to TRBJ2-7, with D unclear. Germline CDR1 reads SEHNR; CDR2 reads FQNEAQ (reference sequence). The CDR3 covers 13 residues. Between the trimmed V and J ends, which lost 2 bases and 2 bases, there was a span of 7 bases. CDR3: CASSLSPTYEQYF. The CDR3 DNA sequence: TGTGCCAGCAGCTTATCCCCAACCTACGAGCAGTACTTC.